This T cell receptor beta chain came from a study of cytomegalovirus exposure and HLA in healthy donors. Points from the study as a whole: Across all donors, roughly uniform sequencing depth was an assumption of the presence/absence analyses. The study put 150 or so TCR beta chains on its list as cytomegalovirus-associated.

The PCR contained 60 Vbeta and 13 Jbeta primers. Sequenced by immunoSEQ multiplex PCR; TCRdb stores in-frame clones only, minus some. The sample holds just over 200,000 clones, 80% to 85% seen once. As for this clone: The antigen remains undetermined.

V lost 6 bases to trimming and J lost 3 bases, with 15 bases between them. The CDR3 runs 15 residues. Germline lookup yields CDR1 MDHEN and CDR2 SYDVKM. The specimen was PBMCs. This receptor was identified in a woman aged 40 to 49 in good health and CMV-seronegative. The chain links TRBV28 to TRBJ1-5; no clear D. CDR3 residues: CASSNLVSVNQPQHF. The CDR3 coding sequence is TGTGCCAGCAGCAACCTAGTATCGGTCAATCAGCCCCAGCATTTT.